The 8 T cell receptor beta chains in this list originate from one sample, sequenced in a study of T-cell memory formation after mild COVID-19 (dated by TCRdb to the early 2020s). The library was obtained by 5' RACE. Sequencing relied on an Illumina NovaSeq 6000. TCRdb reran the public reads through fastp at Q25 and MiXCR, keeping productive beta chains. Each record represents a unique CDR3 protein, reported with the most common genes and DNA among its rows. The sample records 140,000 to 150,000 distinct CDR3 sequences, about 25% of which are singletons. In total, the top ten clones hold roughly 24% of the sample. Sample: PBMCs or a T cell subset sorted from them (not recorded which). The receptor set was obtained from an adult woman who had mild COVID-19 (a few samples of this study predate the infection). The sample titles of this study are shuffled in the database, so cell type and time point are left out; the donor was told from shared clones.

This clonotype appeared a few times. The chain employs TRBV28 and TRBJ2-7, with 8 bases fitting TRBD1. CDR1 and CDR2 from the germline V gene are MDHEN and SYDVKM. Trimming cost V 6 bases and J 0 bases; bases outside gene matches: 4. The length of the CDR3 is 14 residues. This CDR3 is CASRWDRSSYEQYF. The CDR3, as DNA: TGTGCCAGCAGATGGGACAGGAGCTCCTACGAGCAGTACTTC.

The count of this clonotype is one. The CDR3 DNA reads as TGTGCCAGCAGCCAGGCTAGCGGGGGGGCGTACAATGAGCAGTTCTTC. This encodes CASSQASGGAYNEQFF. The rearrangement uses TRBV3-1 and TRBJ2-1; TRBD2 agrees at 12 bases. The V gene's germline CDR1 is LGHDT and CDR2 YNNKEL (reference sequence). V lost 3 bases and J lost 4; bases outside the gene matches: 4. This CDR3 is built from 16 residues.

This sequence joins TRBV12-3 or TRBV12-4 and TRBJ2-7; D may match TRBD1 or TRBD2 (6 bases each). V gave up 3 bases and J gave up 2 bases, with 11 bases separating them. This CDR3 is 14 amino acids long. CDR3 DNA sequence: TGTGCCAGCAGTTTCGGGGGCTACACCTACGAGCAGTACTTC. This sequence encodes CASSFGGYTYEQYF.

DNA of the CDR3: TGCGCCAGCAAGCACAGCCCGAACACCGGGGAGCTGTTTTTT. Its protein product is CASKHSPNTGELFF. The genes are TRBV4-1 and TRBJ2-2; D is unresolved. Per germline, CDR1 MGHRA and CDR2 YSYEKL. V was shortened by 7 bases and J by 0 bases, with 9 bases between the two germline ends. The CDR3 sequence is 14 residues long.

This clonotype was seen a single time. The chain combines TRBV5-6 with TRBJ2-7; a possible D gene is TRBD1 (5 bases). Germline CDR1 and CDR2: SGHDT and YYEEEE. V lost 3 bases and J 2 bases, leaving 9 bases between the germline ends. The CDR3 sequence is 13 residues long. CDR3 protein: CASSSRQTYEQYF. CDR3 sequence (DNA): TGTGCCAGCAGCTCCAGACAGACCTACGAGCAGTACTTC.

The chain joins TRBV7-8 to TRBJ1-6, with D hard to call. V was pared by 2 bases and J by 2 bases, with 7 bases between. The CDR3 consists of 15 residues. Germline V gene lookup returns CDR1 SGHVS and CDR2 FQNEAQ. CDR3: CASSLYETYNSPLHF. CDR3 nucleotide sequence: TGTGCCAGCAGCTTATACGAGACCTATAATTCACCCCTCCACTTT.

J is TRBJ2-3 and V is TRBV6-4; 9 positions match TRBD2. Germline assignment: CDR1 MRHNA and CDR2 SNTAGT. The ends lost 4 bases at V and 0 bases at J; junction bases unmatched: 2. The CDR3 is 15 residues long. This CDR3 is CASSALAGSTDTQYF. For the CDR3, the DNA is TGTGCCAGCAGTGCTCTAGCGGGGAGCACAGATACGCAGTATTTT.

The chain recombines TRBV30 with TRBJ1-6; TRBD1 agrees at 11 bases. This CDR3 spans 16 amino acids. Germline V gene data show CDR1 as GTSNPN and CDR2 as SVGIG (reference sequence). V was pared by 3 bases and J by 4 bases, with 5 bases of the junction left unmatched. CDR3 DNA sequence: TGTGCCTGGAGCCCGGACAGGGGGCCTTATAATTCACCCCTCCACTTT. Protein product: CAWSPDRGPYNSPLHF.